Below are 18 T cell receptor beta chains sequenced from a single sample in a study of molecular identifiers for immune sequencing clone quantification. TCRdb reanalysed the PCR reads using MiXCR and keeps one entry per CDR3 protein. This table holds about half a million distinct CDR3 sequences, 20% to 25% found once. Sequencing used naive CD8+ T cells from blood, with Jurkat cell RNA spiked in. Subset defined: FACS-sorted CD8+CD4-CCR7+CD45RA+ naive T cells. All receptors derive from a human donor in good health. Some libraries in this study had Jurkat cell RNA spiked in.

This clonotype came up many times. The gene calls are TRBV5-1 and TRBJ1-2, with TRBD1 matching 7 bases. With V trimmed by 4 bases and J by 4 bases, 10 bases remained unmatched. Germline V gene data show CDR1 as SGHRS and CDR2 as YFSETQ. The CDR3 consists of 15 residues. CDR3 DNA sequence: TGCGCCAGCAGCATCCGGACAGGAGAGCTCTATGGCTACACCTTC. Residues: CASSIRTGELYGYTF.

This clonotype was counted at least ten times. V usage is TRBV5-1 and J usage is TRBJ2-7, with D possibly called TRBD1 or TRBD2 (5 bases each). V lost 0 bases to trimming and J lost 3 bases, with 13 bases between them. There are 15 residues in the CDR3. The germline CDR1 and CDR2 sequences are SGHRS and YFSETQ. The CDR3, as DNA: TGCGCCAGCAGCTTGGATCCGGGGACGGACTACGAGCAGTACTTC. This encodes CASSLDPGTDYEQYF.

This clonotype has only a few counts. The V and J genes are TRBV9 and TRBJ2-1, with 9 bases that match TRBD2. CDR1 and CDR2 (germline): SGDLS, YYNGEE. V lost 2 bases, J lost 8 bases, and 8 bases stayed unmatched. This CDR3 has 15 residues. CDR3 protein: CASSVGTSTLDEQFF. In DNA form, the CDR3 reads TGTGCCAGCAGCGTTGGGACTAGCACTTTGGATGAGCAGTTCTTC.

This clonotype has only a few counts. The chain couples TRBV6-2 or TRBV6-3 to TRBJ2-7, with 7 bases identical to TRBD1. The CDR3 has 17 residues. V shed 2 bases and J 2 bases; nucleotides not matched to a gene: 12. In germline, CDR1 is MNHEY, CDR2 SVGEGT. The CDR3 region is CASSYTQDRSTPYEQYF. In DNA form, the CDR3 reads TGTGCCAGCAGTTACACCCAGGACAGGTCGACCCCCTACGAGCAGTACTTC.

This clonotype was observed a handful of times. This could be a read error, since a much larger clone is one nucleotide away. V and J are TRBV4-3 and TRBJ2-1; D is undetermined. Per germline, CDR1 LGHNA and CDR2 YSLEER. This CDR3 is 13 amino acids long. Between the trimmed V and J ends, which lost 0 bases and 4 bases, there was a span of 4 bases. CDR3 DNA sequence: TGCGCCAGCAGCCAAGAGCGGTACAATGAGCAGTTCTTC. It translates to CASSQERYNEQFF.

This clonotype was detected only a few times. This chain connects TRBV9 to TRBJ1-1; no firm D call. V was cut by 4 bases and J by 10 bases, with 11 bases left in between. This CDR3 is 11 amino acids long. Germline loops: CDR1 SGDLS, CDR2 YYNGEE. The CDR3 region is CASSNGQGAFF. The CDR3 DNA follows: TGTGCCAGCAGCAACGGGCAAGGAGCTTTCTTT. Combining the CDR3 with reference TRBV9 and TRBJ1-1 gives the whole variable domain DSGVTQTPKHLITATGQRVTLRCSPRSGDLSVYWYQQSLDQGLQFLIQYYNGEERAKGNILERFSAQQFPDLHSELNLSSLELGDSALYFCASSNGQGAFFGQGTRLTVV.

This clonotype was picked up many times. The gene calls are TRBV29-1 and TRBJ2-1; 13 bases map to TRBD2. With 1 base clipped from V and 8 bases from J, the junction kept 17 bases outside the gene matches. This CDR3 has 19 amino acids. CDR1 and CDR2 (germline): SQVTM, ANQGSEA. CDR3 sequence (DNA): TGCAGCGTTGAAGGAGGGACTAGCGGGATCAGTCGAGCGCTGGATGAGCAGTTCTTC. Its protein is CSVEGGTSGISRALDEQFF.

The V call is TRBV6-5, the J call TRBJ2-1; 7 nucleotides align to TRBD2. CDR3 length: 16 amino acids. The germline gives CDR1 MNHEY, CDR2 SVGAGI. Unmatched junction bases numbered 10, after V lost 8 bases and J lost 0 bases. CDR3 nucleotide sequence: TGTGCCAGCCGAGACCTAGCGGAAGCCTCCTACAATGAGCAGTTCTTC. It encodes CASRDLAEASYNEQFF.

The rearrangement links TRBV30 to TRBJ2-5, with D possibly being TRBD2 (6 bases). The germline V gene encodes CDR1 GTSNPN and CDR2 SVGIG (reference sequence). Between the trimmed V and J ends, which lost 2 bases and 4 bases, there was a span of 11 bases. CDR3 length: 13 residues. The CDR3 nucleotides are TGTGCCTGGAGTACGGGAGAGAGAGAGACCCAGTACTTC. Translated: CAWSTGERETQYF.

A note on this clonotype: One base away lies a much larger clone, so this may be a sequencing read error. The chain uses TRBV2 and TRBJ1-1; a possible D gene is TRBD1 (5 bases). The germline V gene has CDR1 SNHLY and CDR2 FYNNEI. The length of the CDR3 is 14 residues. Written as DNA, the CDR3 is TGTGCCAGACAGCGAGAAAGGGGAGTTACTGAAGCTATCTTT. Protein: CARQRERGVTEAIF.

This clonotype was recorded only once. The rearrangement links TRBV6-1 to TRBJ2-5; TRBD2 might be the D (5 bases). The CDR3 length is 12 residues. The V gene's germline CDR1 is MNHNS and CDR2 SASEGT. Trimming took off 5 bases at V and 7 bases at J, with 11 bases between the two ends. CDR3 sequence (DNA): TGTGCCAGCAGTCCGGAAGGAGGGACCCAGTACTTC. It encodes CASSPEGGTQYF.

This clonotype was counted a few times. The chain has TRBV6-2 or TRBV6-3 and TRBJ1-2, with D maybe TRBD1 (6 bases). Germline loops: CDR1 MNHEY, CDR2 SVGEGT. V was cut by 2 bases and J by 6 bases, with 16 bases left in between. The CDR3 runs to 15 residues. CDR3 sequence: CASSYLGHQLDGYTF. CDR3 DNA: TGTGCCAGCAGTTACCTGGGACACCAGTTAGATGGCTACACCTTC.

A word on this clonotype: A much larger clone differs from this one at a single base, so this may be a read error. The J gene is TRBJ1-1, the V gene TRBV20-1; TRBD1 might be the D (5 bases). With 6 bases removed from V and 6 bases from J, the gap between germline ends came to 17 bases. The CDR3 consists of 13 residues. The germline V gene has CDR1 DFQATT and CDR2 SNEGSKA (reference sequence). The CDR3 loop is CSADLAGFPEAFF. Written as DNA, the CDR3 is TGCAGTGCAGACCTGGCAGGGTTTCCTGAAGCTTTCTTT.

A few counts support this clonotype. It may be a read error: a sequence one base away is much more abundant. The rearrangement joins TRBV6-5 to TRBJ2-3; perhaps D is TRBD1 or TRBD2 (5 bases each). Germline values: CDR1 MNHEY, CDR2 SVGAGI. The CDR3 has 15 residues. The CDR3 region is CASSYGGPAVDTRYF. Written as DNA, the CDR3 is TGTGCCAGCAGTTACGGGGGACCAGCTGTAGATACGCGGTATTTT.

This clonotype occurred a few times. The chain has TRBV25-1 and TRBJ1-1; TRBD1 might be the D (5 bases). The CDR3 covers 13 residues. Trimming shortened V by 9 bases and J by 4 bases, and 15 bases separated the two germline ends. Germline CDR1 reads MGHDK; CDR2 reads SYGVNS. The CDR3 reads CASGFARGTEAFF. CDR3 DNA sequence: TGTGCCAGTGGGTTTGCAAGGGGCACTGAAGCTTTCTTT.

This clonotype was counted many times. The rearrangement joins TRBV4-3 to TRBJ2-7; the match to TRBD2 covers 7 bases. With 0 bases clipped from V and 5 bases from J, the junction kept 10 bases outside the gene matches. The CDR3 extends over 16 amino acids. The germline gives CDR1 LGHNA, CDR2 YSLEER. CDR3 region: CASSQDPSGVGHEQYF. CDR3 in DNA: TGCGCCAGCAGCCAAGATCCCAGCGGGGTCGGGCACGAGCAGTACTTC.

This clonotype has just one count. A much larger clone differs by one base, so this may be a read error. The chain joins TRBV19 to TRBJ1-2; 7 nucleotides align to TRBD1. The CDR3 runs 13 residues. Germline lookup yields CDR1 LNHDA and CDR2 SQIVND (reference sequence). CDR3: CATSTGTYYGYAF. The CDR3 coding sequence is TGTGCCACCTCGACAGGGACGTACTATGGCTACGCCTTC.

This clonotype occurred many times. The chain uses TRBV7-2 and TRBJ2-7; D is possibly TRBD1 or TRBD2 (6 bases each). Germline V gives CDR1 SGHTA, CDR2 FQGNSA. The V gene lost 5 bases and the J gene lost 6 bases, with 11 bases spanning the gap. CDR3 length equals 12 residues. CDR3 in DNA: TGTGCCAGCAGCCCCTGGGGGGCCGAGCAGTACTTC. Its protein product is CASSPWGAEQYF.